What follows is one T cell receptor beta chain and its context. Antigen unknown. The CDR3 does not close with the conserved phenylalanine or tryptophan, likely indicating a read error. TCR beta cDNA was made from roughly 500 ng total RNA with a constant-region primer. A slightly modified ARM-PCR protocol with three nested multiplex PCR rounds produced these TCR beta libraries. The two initial PCR rounds, ten to eleven cycles each, used TRBV1-TRBV30 forward and C-beta reverse primers. Via MiXCR, TCRdb re-called the multiplex PCR reads, giving one row per CDR3 protein. The table has hundreds of thousands of distinct CDR3 sequences, approximately 65% seen once. This CDR3 contains 14 residues. Deletions cut 3 bases from V and 3 bases from J, with 11 bases between. The data are from a study of tumor-infiltrating lymphocytes in primary liver carcinoma. Across the study: Resection treated the patients' primary liver carcinoma. The patient population consisted of men and women between 30 and 69 years of age. Overall study findings and caveats: Researchers found tumor-adjacent and tumor-blood pairs overlapped less than tumor region pairs. Tumor samples exhibited a significantly greater top-250-clone fraction than blood samples (p = 0.039).

Extraction also yielded germline DNA, while blood RNA was obtained from unsorted whole blood. V usage is TRBV12-3 or TRBV12-4 and J usage is TRBJ1-1; D is uncertain. The sequenced sample consisted of peripheral blood. The sequence came from a man aged 40-55 years with primary liver carcinoma and hepatitis B virus infection. The CDR3 loop reads CASSLVDRDTEAFL. CDR3 nucleotide sequence: TGTGCCAGCAGTTTGGTGGATAGGGACACTGAAGCTTTCTTA.